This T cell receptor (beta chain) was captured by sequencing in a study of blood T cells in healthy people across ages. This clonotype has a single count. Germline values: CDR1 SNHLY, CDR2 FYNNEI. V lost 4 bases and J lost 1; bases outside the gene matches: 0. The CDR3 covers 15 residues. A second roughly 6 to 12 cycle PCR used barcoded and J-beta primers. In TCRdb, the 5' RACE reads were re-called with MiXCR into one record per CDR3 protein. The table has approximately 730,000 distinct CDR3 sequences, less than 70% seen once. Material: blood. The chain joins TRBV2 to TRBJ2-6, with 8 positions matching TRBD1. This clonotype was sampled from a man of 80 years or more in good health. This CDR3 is CASSGQGSGANVLTF. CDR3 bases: TGTGCCAGCAGTGGACAGGGGTCTGGGGCCAACGTCCTGACTTTC. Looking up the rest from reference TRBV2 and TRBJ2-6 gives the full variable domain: EPEVTQTPSHQVTQMGQEVILRCVPISNHLYFYWYRQILGQKVEFLVSFYNNEISEKSEIFDDQFSVERPDGSNFTLKIRSTKLEDSAMYFCASSGQGSGANVLTFGAGSRLTVL.